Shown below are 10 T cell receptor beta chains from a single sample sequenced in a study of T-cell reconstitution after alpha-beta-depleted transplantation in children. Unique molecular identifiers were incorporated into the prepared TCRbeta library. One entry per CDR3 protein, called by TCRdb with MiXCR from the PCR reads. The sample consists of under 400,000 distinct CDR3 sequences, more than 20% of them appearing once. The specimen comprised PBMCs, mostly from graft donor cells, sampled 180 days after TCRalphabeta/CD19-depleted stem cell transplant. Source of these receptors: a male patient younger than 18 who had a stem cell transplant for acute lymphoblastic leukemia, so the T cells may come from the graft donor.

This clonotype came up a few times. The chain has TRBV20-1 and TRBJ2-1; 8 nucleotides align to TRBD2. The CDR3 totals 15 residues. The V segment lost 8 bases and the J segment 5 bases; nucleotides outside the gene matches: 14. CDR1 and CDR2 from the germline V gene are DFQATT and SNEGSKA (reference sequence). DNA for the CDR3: TGCAGTCCTAATAGCGGGAAGGCCCCAAACAATGAGCAGTTCTTC. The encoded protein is CSPNSGKAPNNEQFF.

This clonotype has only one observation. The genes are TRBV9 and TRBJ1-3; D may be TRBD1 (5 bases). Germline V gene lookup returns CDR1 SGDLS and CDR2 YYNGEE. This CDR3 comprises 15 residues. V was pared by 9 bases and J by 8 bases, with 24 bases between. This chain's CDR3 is CAIQKGPFLPDTIYF. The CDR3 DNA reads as TGTGCCATCCAGAAGGGGCCTTTCCTTCCAGACACCATATATTTT.

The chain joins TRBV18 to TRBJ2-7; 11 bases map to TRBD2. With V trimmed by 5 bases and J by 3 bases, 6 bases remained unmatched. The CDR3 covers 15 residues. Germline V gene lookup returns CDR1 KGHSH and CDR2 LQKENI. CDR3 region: CASSAGLADYYEQYF. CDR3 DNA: TGTGCCAGCTCAGCGGGACTAGCGGACTACTACGAGCAGTACTTC.

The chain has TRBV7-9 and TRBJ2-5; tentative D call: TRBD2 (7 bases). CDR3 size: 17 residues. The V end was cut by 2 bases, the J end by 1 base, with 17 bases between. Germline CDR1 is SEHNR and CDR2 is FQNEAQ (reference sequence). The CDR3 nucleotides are TGTGCCAGCAGCTTACAGGGGAGGCGGGAGACCCAAGAGACCCAGTACTTC. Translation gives CASSLQGRRETQETQYF. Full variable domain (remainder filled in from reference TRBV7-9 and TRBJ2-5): DTGVSQNPRHKITKRGQNVTFRCDPISEHNRLYWYRQTLGQGPEFLTYFQNEAQLEKSRLLSDRFSAERPKGSFSTLEIQRTEQGDSAMYLCASSLQGRRETQETQYFGPGTRLLVL.

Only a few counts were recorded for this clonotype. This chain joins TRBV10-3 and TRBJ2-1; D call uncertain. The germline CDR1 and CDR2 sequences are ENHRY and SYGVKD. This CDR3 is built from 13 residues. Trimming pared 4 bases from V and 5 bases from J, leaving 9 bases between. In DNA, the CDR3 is TGTGCCATCAGTGGTATTTTTAACAATGAGCAGTTCTTC. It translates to CAISGIFNNEQFF.

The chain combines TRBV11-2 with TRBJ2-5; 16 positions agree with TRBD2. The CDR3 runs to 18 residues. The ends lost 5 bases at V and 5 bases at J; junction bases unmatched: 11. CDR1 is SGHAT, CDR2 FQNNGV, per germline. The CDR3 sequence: CASSEPGLAGGGWETQYF. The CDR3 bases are TGTGCCAGCAGCGAACCGGGACTAGCGGGAGGGGGCTGGGAGACCCAGTACTTC.

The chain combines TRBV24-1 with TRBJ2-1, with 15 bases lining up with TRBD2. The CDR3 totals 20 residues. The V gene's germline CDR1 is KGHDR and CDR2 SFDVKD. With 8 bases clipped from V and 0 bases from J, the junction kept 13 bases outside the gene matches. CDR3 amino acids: CATTPGKGLAGGSSYNEQFF. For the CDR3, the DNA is TGTGCCACCACCCCGGGAAAGGGACTAGCGGGAGGCAGCTCCTACAATGAGCAGTTCTTC.

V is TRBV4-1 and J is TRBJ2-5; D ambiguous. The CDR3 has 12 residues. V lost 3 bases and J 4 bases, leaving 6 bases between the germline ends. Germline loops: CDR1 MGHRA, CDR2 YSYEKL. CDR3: CASSQMGETQYF. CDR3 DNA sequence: TGCGCCAGCAGCCAGATGGGAGAGACCCAGTACTTC.

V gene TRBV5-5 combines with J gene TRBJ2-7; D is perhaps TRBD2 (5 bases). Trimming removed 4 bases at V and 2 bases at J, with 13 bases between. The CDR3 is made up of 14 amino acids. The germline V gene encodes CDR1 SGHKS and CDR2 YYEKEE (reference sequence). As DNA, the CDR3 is TGTGCCAGCAGCATGTGGAGGCAAACCTACGAGCAGTACTTC. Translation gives CASSMWRQTYEQYF. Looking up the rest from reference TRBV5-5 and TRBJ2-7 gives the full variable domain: DAGVTQSPTHLIKTRGQQVTLRCSPISGHKSVSWYQQVLGQGPQFIFQYYEKEERGRGNFPDRFSARQFPNYSSELNVNALLLGDSALYLCASSMWRQTYEQYFGPGTRLTVT.

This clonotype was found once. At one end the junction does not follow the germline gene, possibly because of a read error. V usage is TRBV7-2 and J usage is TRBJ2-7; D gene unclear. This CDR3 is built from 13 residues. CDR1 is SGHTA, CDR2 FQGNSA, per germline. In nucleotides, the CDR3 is TGTTCCAGCAGCTTAGCTAACTCCTACGAGCAGTACTTC. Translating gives CSSSLANSYEQYF.